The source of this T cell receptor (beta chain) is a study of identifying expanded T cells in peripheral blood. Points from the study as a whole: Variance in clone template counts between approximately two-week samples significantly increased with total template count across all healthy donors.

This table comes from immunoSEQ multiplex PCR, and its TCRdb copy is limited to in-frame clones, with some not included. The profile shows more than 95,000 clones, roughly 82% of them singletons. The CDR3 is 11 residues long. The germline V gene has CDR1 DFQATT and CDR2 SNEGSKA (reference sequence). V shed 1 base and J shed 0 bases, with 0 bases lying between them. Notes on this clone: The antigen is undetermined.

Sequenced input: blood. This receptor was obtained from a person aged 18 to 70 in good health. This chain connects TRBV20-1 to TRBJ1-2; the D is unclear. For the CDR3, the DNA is TGCAGTGCTAGAGCTAACTATGGCTACACCTTC. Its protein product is CSARANYGYTF.